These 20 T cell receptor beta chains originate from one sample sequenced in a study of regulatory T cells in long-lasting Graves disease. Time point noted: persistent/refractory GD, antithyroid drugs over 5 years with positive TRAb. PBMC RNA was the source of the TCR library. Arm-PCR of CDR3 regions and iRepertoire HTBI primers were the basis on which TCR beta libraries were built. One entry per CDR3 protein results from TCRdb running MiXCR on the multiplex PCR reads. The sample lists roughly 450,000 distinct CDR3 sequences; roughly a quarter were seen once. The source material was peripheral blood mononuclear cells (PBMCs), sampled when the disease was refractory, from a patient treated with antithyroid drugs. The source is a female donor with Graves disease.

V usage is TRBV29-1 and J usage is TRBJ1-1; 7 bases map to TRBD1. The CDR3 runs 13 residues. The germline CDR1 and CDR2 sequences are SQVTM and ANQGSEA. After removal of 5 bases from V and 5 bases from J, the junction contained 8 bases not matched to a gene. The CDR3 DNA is TGCAGCGTTTTAACAGGGGAGGGGACTGAAGCTTTCTTT. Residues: CSVLTGEGTEAFF.

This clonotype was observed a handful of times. CDR3 bases: TGTGCCTCGGCTGGGCTAGCGGGAGATGGAGAGACCCAGTACTTC. Translation gives CASAGLAGDGETQYF. This rearrangement joins TRBV30 to TRBJ2-5, with TRBD2 matching over 10 bases. Germline V gene lookup returns CDR1 GTSNPN and CDR2 SVGIG (reference sequence). Germline trimming cut 7 bases from V and 4 bases from J; bases unmatched to any gene: 12. CDR3 length: 15 residues.

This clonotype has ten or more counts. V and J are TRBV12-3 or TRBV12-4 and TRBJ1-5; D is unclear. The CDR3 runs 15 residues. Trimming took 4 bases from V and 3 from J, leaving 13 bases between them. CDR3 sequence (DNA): TGTGCCAGCAGTTCCTCTTCGCTGGTCAATCAGCCCCAGCATTTT. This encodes CASSSSSLVNQPQHF.

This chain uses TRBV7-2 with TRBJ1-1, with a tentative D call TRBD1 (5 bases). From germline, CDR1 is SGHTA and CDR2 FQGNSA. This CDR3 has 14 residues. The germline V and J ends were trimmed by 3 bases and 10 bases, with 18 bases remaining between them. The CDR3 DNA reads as TGTGCCAGCAGCTTGATGACGCCTCAAGGGGCAGCTTTCTTT. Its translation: CASSLMTPQGAAFF.

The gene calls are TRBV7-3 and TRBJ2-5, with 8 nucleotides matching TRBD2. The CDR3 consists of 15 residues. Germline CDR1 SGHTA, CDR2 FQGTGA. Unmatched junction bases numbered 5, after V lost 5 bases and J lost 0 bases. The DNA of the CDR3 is TGTGCCAGCAGCCCCAGCGGGGGAGACCAAGAGACCCAGTACTTC. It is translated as CASSPSGGDQETQYF.

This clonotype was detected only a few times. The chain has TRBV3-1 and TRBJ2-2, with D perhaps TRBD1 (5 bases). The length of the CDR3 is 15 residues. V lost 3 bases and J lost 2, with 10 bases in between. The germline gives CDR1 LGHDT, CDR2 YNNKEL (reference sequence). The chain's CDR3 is CASSHTDSNTGELFF. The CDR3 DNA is TGTGCCAGCAGCCATACTGACAGTAACACCGGGGAGCTGTTTTTT. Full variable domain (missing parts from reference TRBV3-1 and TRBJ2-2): DTAVSQTPKYLVTQMGNDKSIKCEQNLGHDTMYWYKQDSKKFLKIMFSYNNKELIINETVPNRFSPKSPDKAHLNLHINSLELGDSAVYFCASSHTDSNTGELFFGEGSRLTVL.

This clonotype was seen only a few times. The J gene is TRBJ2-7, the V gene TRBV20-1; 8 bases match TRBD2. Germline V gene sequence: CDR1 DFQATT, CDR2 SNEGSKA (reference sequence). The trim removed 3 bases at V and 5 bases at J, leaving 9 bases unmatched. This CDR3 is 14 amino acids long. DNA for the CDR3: TGCAGTGCTAGGTTGTCCGGGGGGGTAGACGAGCAGTACTTC. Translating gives CSARLSGGVDEQYF.

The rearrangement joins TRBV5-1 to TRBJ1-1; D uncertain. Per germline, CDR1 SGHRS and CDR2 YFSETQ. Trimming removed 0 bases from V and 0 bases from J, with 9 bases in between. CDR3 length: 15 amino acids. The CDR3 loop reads CASSLGALVNTEAFF. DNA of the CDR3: TGCGCCAGCAGCTTGGGGGCACTCGTGAACACTGAAGCTTTCTTT.

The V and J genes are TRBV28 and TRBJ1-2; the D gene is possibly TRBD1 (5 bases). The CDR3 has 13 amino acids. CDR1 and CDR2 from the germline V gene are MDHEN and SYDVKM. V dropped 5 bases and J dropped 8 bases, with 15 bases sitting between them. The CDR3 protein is CASSEQRGWGYTF. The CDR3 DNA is TGTGCCAGCAGTGAACAGAGGGGCTGGGGCTACACCTTC.

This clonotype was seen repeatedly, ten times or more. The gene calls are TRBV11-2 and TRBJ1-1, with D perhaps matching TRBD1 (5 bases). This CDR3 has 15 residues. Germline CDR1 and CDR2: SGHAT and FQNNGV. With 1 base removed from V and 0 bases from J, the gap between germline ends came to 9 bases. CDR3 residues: CASSLGVGVNTEAFF. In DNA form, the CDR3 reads TGTGCCAGCAGCTTAGGGGTAGGGGTGAACACTGAAGCTTTCTTT.

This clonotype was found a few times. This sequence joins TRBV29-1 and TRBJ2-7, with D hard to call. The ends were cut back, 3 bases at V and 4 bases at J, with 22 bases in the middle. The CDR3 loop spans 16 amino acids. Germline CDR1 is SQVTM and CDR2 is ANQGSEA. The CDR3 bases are TGCAGCGTTGATACTATAAGGGTCCTAATCGTATACGAGCAGTACTTC. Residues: CSVDTIRVLIVYEQYF.

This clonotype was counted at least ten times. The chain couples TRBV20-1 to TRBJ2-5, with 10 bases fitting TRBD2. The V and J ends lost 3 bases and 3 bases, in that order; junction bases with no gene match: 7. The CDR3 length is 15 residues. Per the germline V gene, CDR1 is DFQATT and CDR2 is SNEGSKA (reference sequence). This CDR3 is CSARGPSGREETQYF. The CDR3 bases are TGCAGTGCTAGGGGGCCCAGCGGGAGGGAAGAGACCCAGTACTTC.

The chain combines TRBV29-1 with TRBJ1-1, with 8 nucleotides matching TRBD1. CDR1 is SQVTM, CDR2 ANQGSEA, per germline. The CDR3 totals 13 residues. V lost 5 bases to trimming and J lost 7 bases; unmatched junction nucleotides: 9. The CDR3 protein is CSVRTGGAHEAFF. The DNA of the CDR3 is TGCAGCGTTCGAACAGGGGGTGCCCATGAAGCTTTCTTT.

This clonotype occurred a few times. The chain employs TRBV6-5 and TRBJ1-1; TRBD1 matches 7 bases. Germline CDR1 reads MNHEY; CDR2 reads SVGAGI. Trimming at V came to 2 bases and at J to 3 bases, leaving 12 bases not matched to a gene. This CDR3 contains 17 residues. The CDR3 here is CASSYLQAGTDYTEAFF. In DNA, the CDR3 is TGTGCCAGCAGTTACCTACAAGCCGGGACAGACTACACTGAAGCTTTCTTT.

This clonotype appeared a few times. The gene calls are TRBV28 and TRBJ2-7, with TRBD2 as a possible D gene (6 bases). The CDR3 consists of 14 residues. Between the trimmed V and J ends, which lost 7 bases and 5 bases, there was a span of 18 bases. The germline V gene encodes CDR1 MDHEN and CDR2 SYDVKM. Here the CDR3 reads CASIDTAGYHEQYF. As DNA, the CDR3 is TGTGCCAGCATTGACACCGCGGGGTACCACGAGCAGTACTTC.

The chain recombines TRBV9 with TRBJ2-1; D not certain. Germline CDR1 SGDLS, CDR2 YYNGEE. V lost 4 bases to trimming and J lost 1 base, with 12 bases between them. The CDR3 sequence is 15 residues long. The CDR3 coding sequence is TGTGCCAGCAGCTCCCACCCTGGTTCCTACAATGAGCAGTTCTTC. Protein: CASSSHPGSYNEQFF.

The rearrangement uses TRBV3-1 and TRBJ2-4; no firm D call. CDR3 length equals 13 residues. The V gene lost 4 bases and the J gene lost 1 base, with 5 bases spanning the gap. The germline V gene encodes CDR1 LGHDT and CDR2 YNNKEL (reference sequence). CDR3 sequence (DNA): TGTGCCAGCAGCCCCGGGGCCAAAAACATTCAGTACTTC. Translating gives CASSPGAKNIQYF.

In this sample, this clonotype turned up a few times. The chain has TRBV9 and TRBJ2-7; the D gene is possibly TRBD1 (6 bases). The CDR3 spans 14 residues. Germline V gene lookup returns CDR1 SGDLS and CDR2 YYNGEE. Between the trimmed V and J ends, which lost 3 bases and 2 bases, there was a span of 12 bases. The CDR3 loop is CASSDGTQAYEQYF. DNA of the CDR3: TGTGCCAGCAGCGACGGGACACAAGCCTACGAGCAGTACTTC.

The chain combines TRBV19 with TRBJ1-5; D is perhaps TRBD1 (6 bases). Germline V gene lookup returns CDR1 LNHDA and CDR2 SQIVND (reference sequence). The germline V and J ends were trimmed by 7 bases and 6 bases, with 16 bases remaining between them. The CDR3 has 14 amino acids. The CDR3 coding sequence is TGTGCCAGTAAGTCCGGGGCAGGGGTTCAGCCCCAGCATTTT. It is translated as CASKSGAGVQPQHF.

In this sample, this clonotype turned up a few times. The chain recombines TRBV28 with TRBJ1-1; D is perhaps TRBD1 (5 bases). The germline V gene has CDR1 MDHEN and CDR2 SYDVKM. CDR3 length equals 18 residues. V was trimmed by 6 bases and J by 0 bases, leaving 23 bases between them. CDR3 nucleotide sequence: TGTGCCAGCAGCCCCGCCAGGGCCGTGAGGTTCATGAACACTGAAGCTTTCTTT. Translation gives CASSPARAVRFMNTEAFF.